This record covers a single T cell receptor beta chain. What it binds is unknown. The source of the sample is a study of cytomegalovirus exposure and HLA in healthy donors. About the research overall: There were tens of millions of unique TCRs (from HLA-typed donors) in an early data release. The study, taken as a whole, reports: HLA alleles showed associations with about 17,000 TCR beta sequences in a later analysis, at a 0.05 false discovery rate. There were some V segments, including TRBV6-2 and TRBV6-3, excluded as indistinguishable.

CDR3 length: 11 amino acids. V gave up 1 base and J gave up 7 bases, with 4 bases separating them. Germline lookup yields CDR1 SGHDN and CDR2 FVKESK. Use of 60 Vbeta and 13 Jbeta primers characterized the PCR. Only in-frame clones appear in the TCRdb table, and some are missing; sequencing was by immunoSEQ multiplex PCR. The sample holds 70,000 to 85,000 clones; approximately 60% are singletons and the top ten take about 4.7%. Sample: PBMCs. The clonotype was recovered from a male donor in good health and CMV-seropositive. The V call is TRBV14, the J call TRBJ1-1; D is unclear. The CDR3 DNA is TGTGCCAGCAGCCAAGGGAGTGAAGCTTTCTTT. This encodes CASSQGSEAFF.